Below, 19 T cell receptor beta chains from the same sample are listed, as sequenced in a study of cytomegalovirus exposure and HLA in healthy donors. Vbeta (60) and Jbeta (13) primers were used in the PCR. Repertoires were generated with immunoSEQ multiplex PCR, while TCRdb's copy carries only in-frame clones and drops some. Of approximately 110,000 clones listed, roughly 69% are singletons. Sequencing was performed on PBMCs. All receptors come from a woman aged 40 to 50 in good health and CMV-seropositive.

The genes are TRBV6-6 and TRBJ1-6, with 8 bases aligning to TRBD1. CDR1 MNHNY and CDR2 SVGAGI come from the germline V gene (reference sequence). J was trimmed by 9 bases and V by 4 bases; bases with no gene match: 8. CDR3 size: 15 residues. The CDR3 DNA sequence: TGTGCCAGCAGTTCAGGACAGGGAATTAGTTCACCCCTCCACTTT. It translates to CASSSGQGISSPLHF.

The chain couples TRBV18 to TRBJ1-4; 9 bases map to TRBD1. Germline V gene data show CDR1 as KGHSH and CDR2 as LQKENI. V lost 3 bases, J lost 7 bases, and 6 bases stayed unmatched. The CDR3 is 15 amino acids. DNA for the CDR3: TGTGCCAGCTCACCGCCGGACAGGGGTGGTGAAAAACTGTTTTTT. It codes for CASSPPDRGGEKLFF. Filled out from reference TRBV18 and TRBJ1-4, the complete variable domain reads NAGVMQNPRHLVRRRGQEARLRCSPMKGHSHVYWYRQLPEEGLKFMVYLQKENIIDESGMPKERFSAEFPKEGPSILRIQQVVRGDSAAYFCASSPPDRGGEKLFFGSGTQLSVL.

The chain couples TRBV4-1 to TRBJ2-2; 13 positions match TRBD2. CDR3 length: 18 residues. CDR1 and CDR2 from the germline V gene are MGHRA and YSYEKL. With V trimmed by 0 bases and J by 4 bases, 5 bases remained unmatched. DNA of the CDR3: TGCGCCAGCAGCCAAGAACTAGCGGGGGGGTTTAGCACCGGGGAGCTGTTTTTT. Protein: CASSQELAGGFSTGELFF.

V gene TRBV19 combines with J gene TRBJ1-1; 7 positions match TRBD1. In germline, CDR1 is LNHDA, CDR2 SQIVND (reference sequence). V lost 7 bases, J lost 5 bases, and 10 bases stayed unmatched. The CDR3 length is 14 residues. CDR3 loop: CASNRQGGRTEAFF. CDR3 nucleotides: TGTGCCAGTAATCGCCAGGGGGGAAGGACTGAAGCTTTCTTT.

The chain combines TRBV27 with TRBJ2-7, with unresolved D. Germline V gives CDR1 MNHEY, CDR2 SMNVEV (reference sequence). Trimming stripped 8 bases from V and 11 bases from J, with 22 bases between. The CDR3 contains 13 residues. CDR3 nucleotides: TGTGCCAGCCTGACCCCCCACAGTCCTCGGAAGTACTTC. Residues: CASLTPHSPRKYF.

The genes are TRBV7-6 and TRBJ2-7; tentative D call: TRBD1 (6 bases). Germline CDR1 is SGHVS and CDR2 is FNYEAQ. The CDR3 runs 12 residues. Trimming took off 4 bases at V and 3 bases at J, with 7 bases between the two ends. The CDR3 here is CASSWGHYEQYF. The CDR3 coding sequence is TGTGCCAGCAGCTGGGGACACTACGAGCAGTACTTC. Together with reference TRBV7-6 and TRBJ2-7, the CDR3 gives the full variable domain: GAGVSQSPRYKVTKRGQDVALRCDPISGHVSLYWYRQALGQGPEFLTYFNYEAQQDKSGLPNDRFSAERPEGSISTLTIQRTEQRDSAMYRCASSWGHYEQYFGPGTRLTVT.

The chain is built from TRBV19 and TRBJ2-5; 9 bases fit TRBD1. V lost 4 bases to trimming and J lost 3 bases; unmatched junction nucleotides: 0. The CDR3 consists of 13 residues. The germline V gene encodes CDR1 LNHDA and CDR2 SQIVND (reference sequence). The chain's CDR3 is CASSRDREETQYF. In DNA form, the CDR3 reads TGTGCCAGTAGTAGGGACAGGGAAGAGACCCAGTACTTC.

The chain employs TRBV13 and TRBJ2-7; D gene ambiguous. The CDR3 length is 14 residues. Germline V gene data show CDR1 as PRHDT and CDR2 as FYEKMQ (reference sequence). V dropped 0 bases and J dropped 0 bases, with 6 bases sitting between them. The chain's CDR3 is CASSLGYNSYEQYF. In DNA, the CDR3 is TGTGCCAGCAGCTTAGGGTATAACTCCTACGAGCAGTACTTC.

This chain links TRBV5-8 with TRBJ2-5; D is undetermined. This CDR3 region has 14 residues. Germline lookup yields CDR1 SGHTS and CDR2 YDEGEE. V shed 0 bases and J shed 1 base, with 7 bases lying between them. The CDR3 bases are TGTGCCAGCAGCTTGGTTACGGTCCAAGAGACCCAGTACTTC. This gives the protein CASSLVTVQETQYF.

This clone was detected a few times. The CDR3 is CASSARQGARNKAFF. CDR3 bases: TGTGCCAGCAGTGCTCGGCAGGGGGCCAGGAATAAAGCTTTCTTT. This chain uses TRBV2 with TRBJ1-1; 8 bases fit TRBD1. In germline, CDR1 is SNHLY, CDR2 FYNNEI. The CDR3 has 15 residues. V lost 4 bases and J lost 9; bases outside the gene matches: 13.

CDR3 region: CASSFRGSRDNEQFF. For the CDR3, the DNA is TGTGCCAGCAGCTTCAGGGGGTCCCGAGACAATGAGCAGTTCTTC. This chain connects TRBV9 to TRBJ2-1; 7 bases agree with TRBD1. V was clipped by 4 bases and J by 5 bases; unmatched bases: 9. This CDR3 is built from 15 residues. Germline lookup yields CDR1 SGDLS and CDR2 YYNGEE. The whole variable domain, remainder taken from reference TRBV9 and TRBJ2-1, is DSGVTQTPKHLITATGQRVTLRCSPRSGDLSVYWYQQSLDQGLQFLIQYYNGEERAKGNILERFSAQQFPDLHSELNLSSLELGDSALYFCASSFRGSRDNEQFFGPGTRLTVL.

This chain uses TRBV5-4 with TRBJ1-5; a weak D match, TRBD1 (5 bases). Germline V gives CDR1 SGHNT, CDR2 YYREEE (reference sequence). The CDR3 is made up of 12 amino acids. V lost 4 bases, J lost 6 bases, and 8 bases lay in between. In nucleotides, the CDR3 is TGTGCCAGCAGCCTGCAGGGTCAGCCCCAGCATTTT. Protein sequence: CASSLQGQPQHF.

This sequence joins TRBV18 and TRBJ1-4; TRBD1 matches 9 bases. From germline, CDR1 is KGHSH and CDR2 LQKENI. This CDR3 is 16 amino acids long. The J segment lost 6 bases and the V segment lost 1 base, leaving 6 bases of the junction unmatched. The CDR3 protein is CASSPLQGAADEKLFF. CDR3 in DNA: TGTGCCAGCTCACCACTACAGGGGGCAGCGGATGAAAAACTGTTTTTT.

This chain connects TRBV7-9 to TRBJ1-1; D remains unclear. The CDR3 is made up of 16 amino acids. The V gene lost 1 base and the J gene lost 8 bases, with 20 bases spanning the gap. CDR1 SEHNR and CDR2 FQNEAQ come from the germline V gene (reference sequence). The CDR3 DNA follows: TGTGCCAGCAGCTTAGAGGTGGGCGGAGGTGTACGGGAAGCTTTCTTT. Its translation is CASSLEVGGGVREAFF. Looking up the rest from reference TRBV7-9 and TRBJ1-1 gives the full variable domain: DTGVSQNPRHKITKRGQNVTFRCDPISEHNRLYWYRQTLGQGPEFLTYFQNEAQLEKSRLLSDRFSAERPKGSFSTLEIQRTEQGDSAMYLCASSLEVGGGVREAFFGQGTRLTVV.

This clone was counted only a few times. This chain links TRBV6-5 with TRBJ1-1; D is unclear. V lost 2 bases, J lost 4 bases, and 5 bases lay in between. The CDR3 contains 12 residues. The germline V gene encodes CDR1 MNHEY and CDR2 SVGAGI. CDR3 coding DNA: TGTGCCAGCAGTTACGGAGGCACTGAAGCTTTCTTT. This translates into CASSYGGTEAFF.

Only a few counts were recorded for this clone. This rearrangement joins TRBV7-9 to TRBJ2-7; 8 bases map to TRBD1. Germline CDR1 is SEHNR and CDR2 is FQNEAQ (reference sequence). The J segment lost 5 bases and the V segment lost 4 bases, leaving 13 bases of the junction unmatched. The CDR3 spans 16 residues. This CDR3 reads CASSSWTGIGDNEQYF. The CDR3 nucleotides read TGTGCCAGCAGCTCGTGGACAGGGATAGGCGACAACGAGCAGTACTTC.

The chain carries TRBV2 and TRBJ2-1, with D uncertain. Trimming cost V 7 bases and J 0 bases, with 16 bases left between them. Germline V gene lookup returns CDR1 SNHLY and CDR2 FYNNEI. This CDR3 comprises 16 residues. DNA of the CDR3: TGTGCCAGCACCAAAGACTCTTCCAGCTCCTACAATGAGCAGTTCTTC. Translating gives CASTKDSSSSYNEQFF.

The CDR3 sequence is CASSFARWGGGEEQYF. DNA for the CDR3: TGTGCCAGCAGCTTCGCGAGGTGGGGAGGGGGGGAAGAGCAGTACTTC. The chain combines TRBV11-2 with TRBJ2-7; D is possibly TRBD2 (7 bases). Trimming left V 3 bases short and J 7 bases short, with 22 bases between. Germline V gene sequence: CDR1 SGHAT, CDR2 FQNNGV. The CDR3 is 16 residues long.

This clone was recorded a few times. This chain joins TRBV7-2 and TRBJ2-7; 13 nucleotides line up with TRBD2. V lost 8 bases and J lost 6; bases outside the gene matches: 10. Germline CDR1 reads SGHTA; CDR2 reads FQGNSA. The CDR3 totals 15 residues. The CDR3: CASLPRTSGRGEQYF. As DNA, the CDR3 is TGTGCCAGCCTTCCCCGGACTAGCGGGAGAGGCGAGCAGTACTTC.